The clone carrying this T cell receptor (beta chain) showed up many times. This sample was taken from a study of T cells in Graves' hyperthyroidism and ophthalmopathy. TCR beta CDR3 region amplification was performed from RNA transcripts. With the HTBI primer set, the TCR CDR3 went through a first round of RT-PCR. TCRdb reprocessed the multiplex PCR reads with MiXCR, giving one entry per CDR3 protein. The table lists approximately 380,000 distinct CDR3 sequences, over 11% of them singletons, with 25% to 30% in the top ten. The CDR3 length is 12 residues. Germline V gene data show CDR1 as MDHEN and CDR2 as SYDVKM. Deletions cut 5 bases from V and 4 bases from J, with 8 bases between. A patient was excluded if there was uncontrolled infection, other autoimmune disease, pregnancy or lactation.

The sequenced sample consisted of blood. The chain uses TRBV28 and TRBJ1-2, with D hard to call. The receptor's source is a man in his forties or fifties with Graves' ophthalmopathy. The CDR3 region has the DNA TGTGCCAGCAGTAATCCGGGCTATGGCTACACCTTC. Translation: CASSNPGYGYTF.